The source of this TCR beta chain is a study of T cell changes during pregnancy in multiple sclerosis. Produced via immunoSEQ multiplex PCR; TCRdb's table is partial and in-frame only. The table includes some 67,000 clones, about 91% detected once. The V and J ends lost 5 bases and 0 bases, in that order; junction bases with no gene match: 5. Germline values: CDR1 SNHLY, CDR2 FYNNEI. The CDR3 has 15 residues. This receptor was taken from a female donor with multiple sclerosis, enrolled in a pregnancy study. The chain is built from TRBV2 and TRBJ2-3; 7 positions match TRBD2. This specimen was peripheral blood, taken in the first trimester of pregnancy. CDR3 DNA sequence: TGTGCCAGCAGTAAGCCTAGCGGTAGCACAGATACGCAGTATTTT. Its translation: CASSKPSGSTDTQYF. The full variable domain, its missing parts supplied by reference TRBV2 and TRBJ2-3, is EPEVTQTPSHQVTQMGQEVILRCVPISNHLYFYWYRQILGQKVEFLVSFYNNEISEKSEIFDDQFSVERPDGSNFTLKIRSTKLEDSAMYFCASSKPSGSTDTQYFGPGTRLTVL.